A single sample gave rise to the 18 T cell receptor beta chains below, sequenced in a study of spatial heterogeneity in lung cancer. Each CDR3 protein is one row after TCRdb ran MiXCR on the 5' RACE reads. The sample shows about 45,000 distinct CDR3 sequences, approximately 15% of them seen only once. Time point noted: sample taken at primary tumor resection. Unsorted whole RNA from tumor, nontumor lung or frozen PBMC underwent sequencing. Material: PBMCs, obtained at surgery. The source is a male donor with early-stage non-small cell lung cancer.

This chain links TRBV27 with TRBJ2-5; TRBD1 might be the D (7 bases). In germline, CDR1 is MNHEY, CDR2 SMNVEV (reference sequence). V shed 2 bases and J shed 5 bases, with 15 bases lying between them. This CDR3 is 15 amino acids long. The CDR3 reads CASSLRGRDWETQYF. The CDR3 DNA reads TGTGCCAGCAGTTTAAGGGGGCGGGATTGGGAGACCCAGTACTTC.

CDR3 residues: CASSLGTRGTGNTIYF. The CDR3 DNA reads TGTGCCAGCAGCTTAGGGACGCGGGGAACTGGAAACACCATATATTTT. The chain links TRBV7-6 to TRBJ1-3; D remains ambiguous. Trimming removed 1 base from V and 2 bases from J, with 12 bases in between. The CDR3 length is 16 residues. Germline CDR1 and CDR2: SGHVS and FNYEAQ. Drawing the rest from reference TRBV7-6 and TRBJ1-3, the complete variable domain is GAGVSQSPRYKVTKRGQDVALRCDPISGHVSLYWYRQALGQGPEFLTYFNYEAQQDKSGLPNDRFSAERPEGSISTLTIQRTEQRDSAMYRCASSLGTRGTGNTIYFGEGSWLTVV.

The chain combines TRBV5-1 with TRBJ1-1; D is unresolved. With 4 bases removed from V and 6 bases from J, the gap between germline ends came to 22 bases. The CDR3 extends over 16 amino acids. Germline V gene lookup returns CDR1 SGHRS and CDR2 YFSETQ. The CDR3: CASSTGSDGRAPEAFF. The CDR3 DNA reads TGCGCCAGCAGCACCGGTTCCGATGGGCGGGCCCCTGAAGCTTTCTTT.

This clonotype has only a few counts. V gene TRBV20-1 combines with J gene TRBJ1-2; unclear D gene. Germline V gene lookup returns CDR1 DFQATT and CDR2 SNEGSKA (reference sequence). CDR3 length: 11 amino acids. The V end lost 4 bases, the J end lost 2 bases, and 5 bases lay between the germline ends. In DNA form, the CDR3 reads TGCAGTGCTACACCGAACTATGGCTACACCTTC. This codes for CSATPNYGYTF.

This clonotype was detected only a few times. Here the CDR3 reads CASGSSMNTGELFF. The CDR3, as DNA: TGTGCCAGCGGAAGCAGTATGAACACCGGGGAGCTGTTTTTT. The gene calls are TRBV27 and TRBJ2-2; D remains ambiguous. Between the trimmed V and J ends, which lost 8 bases and 1 base, there was a span of 11 bases. The germline V gene encodes CDR1 MNHEY and CDR2 SMNVEV (reference sequence). CDR3 size: 14 residues.

This clonotype was picked up a small number of times. The rearrangement uses TRBV6-2 or TRBV6-3 and TRBJ2-7; D is unclear. This CDR3 has 14 residues. From germline, CDR1 is MNHEY and CDR2 SVGEGT. Trimming removed 7 bases at V and 0 bases at J, with 13 bases between. The CDR3 DNA reads TGTGCCAGCATTGCAGACCCTATCTCCTACGAGCAGTACTTC. Translation gives CASIADPISYEQYF.

The table lists this clonotype with a few counts. V and J are TRBV2 and TRBJ2-3; D call uncertain. The germline V gene encodes CDR1 SNHLY and CDR2 FYNNEI. V lost 7 bases and J 2 bases, leaving 4 bases between the germline ends. CDR3 size: 11 residues. The CDR3 protein is CASTYTDTQYF. The CDR3 DNA reads TGTGCCAGCACCTACACAGATACGCAGTATTTT. The full variable domain, its missing parts supplied by reference TRBV2 and TRBJ2-3, is EPEVTQTPSHQVTQMGQEVILRCVPISNHLYFYWYRQILGQKVEFLVSFYNNEISEKSEIFDDQFSVERPDGSNFTLKIRSTKLEDSAMYFCASTYTDTQYFGPGTRLTVL.

This chain joins TRBV20-1 and TRBJ1-5, with TRBD1 as a possible D gene (5 bases). Germline values: CDR1 DFQATT, CDR2 SNEGSKA (reference sequence). The CDR3 consists of 14 residues. The V end was cut by 4 bases, the J end by 4 bases, with 14 bases between. The CDR3 nucleotides are TGCAGTGCTAAAACAGGCCGAGGTAATCAGCCCCAGCATTTT. It codes for CSAKTGRGNQPQHF.

On this clonotype: A read error may produce the germline difference seen at one junction end. The chain carries TRBV6-1 and TRBJ1-1; unclear D gene. The CDR3 spans 11 residues. Germline loops: CDR1 MNHNS, CDR2 SASEGT. CDR3 coding DNA: TGTGCCAGCAGTGCAAACAGCTCCCCGGTCTTT. Amino acid sequence: CASSANSSPVF.

This clonotype was recorded many times. The junction departs from germline at one end; a sequencing error may be responsible. The chain couples TRBV7-7 to TRBJ2-2, with unresolved D. Germline V CDR1 and CDR2: SSHAT, FNYEAQ (reference sequence). This CDR3 is 13 amino acids long. This chain's CDR3 is CASSYSWTGELFF. Here the CDR3 DNA reads TGTGCTAGCAGTTATAGCTGGACCGGGGAGCTGTTTTTT.

This clonotype was detected a few times. The V call is TRBV20-1, the J call TRBJ2-7, with TRBD1 matching over 8 bases. The V gene's germline CDR1 is DFQATT and CDR2 SNEGSKA (reference sequence). This CDR3 region has 15 residues. The trim removed 3 bases at V and 5 bases at J, leaving 12 bases unmatched. CDR3 in DNA: TGCAGTGCTAGTAAACTAGGACAGGGCTTAAACGAGCAGTACTTC. Amino acid sequence: CSASKLGQGLNEQYF.

The genes are TRBV29-1 and TRBJ2-7, with D maybe TRBD1 (6 bases). Germline lookup yields CDR1 SQVTM and CDR2 ANQGSEA. The ends were cut back, 2 bases at V and 2 bases at J, with 13 bases in the middle. This CDR3 spans 14 amino acids. The CDR3 reads CSVETGYATYEQYF. In nucleotides, the CDR3 is TGCAGCGTTGAAACAGGGTATGCGACCTACGAGCAGTACTTC.

This clonotype occurred a few times. This rearrangement joins TRBV27 to TRBJ1-4; D unclear. This CDR3 is built from 14 residues. Germline CDR1 is MNHEY and CDR2 is SMNVEV (reference sequence). V shed 3 bases and J shed 0 bases, with 5 bases lying between them. Here the CDR3 reads CASSFGATNEKLFF. CDR3 nucleotides: TGTGCCAGCAGTTTCGGGGCAACTAATGAAAAACTGTTTTTT. The complete variable domain, with remaining parts taken from reference TRBV27 and TRBJ1-4, reads EAQVTQNPRYLITVTGKKLTVTCSQNMNHEYMSWYRQDPGLGLRQIYYSMNVEVTDKGDVPEGYKVSRKEKRNFPLILESPSPNQTSLYFCASSFGATNEKLFFGSGTQLSVL.

V gene TRBV14 combines with J gene TRBJ2-3, with D uncertain. The CDR3 length is 12 residues. Deletions cut 3 bases from V and 7 bases from J, with 8 bases between. Germline V gene sequence: CDR1 SGHDN, CDR2 FVKESK. CDR3 sequence: CASSQDRHTQYF. The CDR3 DNA reads as TGTGCCAGCAGCCAGGATCGGCATACGCAGTATTTT.

This clonotype has a handful of counts. The J gene is TRBJ1-1, the V gene TRBV28; D is perhaps TRBD1 (6 bases). V was pared by 6 bases and J by 1 base, with 15 bases between. This CDR3 has 15 residues. The germline gives CDR1 MDHEN, CDR2 SYDVKM. The CDR3 loop is CASRRQDIWNTEAFF. The CDR3 DNA is TGTGCCAGCAGGCGACAGGATATCTGGAACACTGAAGCTTTCTTT. Full variable domain (outside the CDR3, taken from reference TRBV28 and TRBJ1-1): DVKVTQSSRYLVKRTGEKVFLECVQDMDHENMFWYRQDPGLGLRLIYFSYDVKMKEKGDIPEGYSVSREKKERFSLILESASTNQTSMYLCASRRQDIWNTEAFFGQGTRLTVV.

This chain links TRBV5-1 with TRBJ2-6, with TRBD1 as a possible D gene (6 bases). V was shortened by 7 bases and J by 2 bases, with 13 bases between the two germline ends. From germline, CDR1 is SGHRS and CDR2 YFSETQ. The CDR3 consists of 15 residues. DNA of the CDR3: TGCGCCAGCGGGCAGGGGTCCCCTGGGGCCAACGTCCTGACTTTC. Protein: CASGQGSPGANVLTF.

This clonotype was seen at least ten times. The chain links TRBV27 to TRBJ1-6; 8 nucleotides align to TRBD1. Germline V lookup: CDR1 MNHEY, CDR2 SMNVEV (reference sequence). The junction had 1 base not matched to a gene; V was cut back by 0 bases and J by 9 bases. The CDR3 sequence is 14 residues long. For the CDR3, the DNA is TGTGCCAGCAGTTTATCCGGACAGGGTTCACCCCTCCACTTT. Its protein product is CASSLSGQGSPLHF.

Ten or more counts support this clonotype. The chain links TRBV6-5 to TRBJ2-5, with 9 bases that match TRBD1. The trim removed 5 bases at V and 3 bases at J, leaving 10 bases unmatched. The CDR3 length is 16 residues. The V gene's germline CDR1 is MNHEY and CDR2 SVGAGI. The CDR3 region has the DNA TGTGCCAGCAGTCGCGACGCGGGACAGGGAGAAGAGACCCAGTACTTC. Its translation is CASSRDAGQGEETQYF.